The entry below describes one T cell receptor beta chain. MiXCR was run by TCRdb on the RT-PCR reads, yielding one entry per CDR3 protein. The sample contains about 700,000 distinct CDR3 sequences, over 12% of which appear only once. V was clipped by 5 bases and J by 0 bases; unmatched bases: 7. In germline, CDR1 is SGHTS, CDR2 YDEGEE. There are 16 residues in the CDR3. The chain carries TRBV5-8 and TRBJ2-4; 8 bases are shared with TRBD1. The receptor was derived from a female donor in good health, serving as a healthy control. Sequencing was carried out using memory CD4+ T cells from blood. The CDR3 DNA is TGTGCCAGCAGTCCTGGGACAGGCCGAGCCAAAAACATTCAGTACTTC. This gives the protein CASSPGTGRAKNIQYF.